Below are 9 T cell receptor beta chains sequenced from a single sample in a study of T cell responses to AZD1222 COVID-19 vaccine. Measured with immunoSEQ multiplex PCR; TCRdb has only the in-frame clones, and not every one. The table has 250,000 to 300,000 clones, 94% seen once. This specimen consisted of peripheral blood, obtained 28 days after the second AZD1222 dose. These receptor sequences come from an adult who received the AZD1222 COVID-19 vaccine.

The chain carries TRBV30 and TRBJ1-1, with TRBD1 as a possible D gene (6 bases). The CDR3 consists of 13 residues. V dropped 7 bases and J dropped 2 bases, with 14 bases sitting between them. Germline CDR1 is GTSNPN and CDR2 is SVGIG (reference sequence). This CDR3 is CAFDTGYNTEAFF. The CDR3 DNA is TGTGCCTTCGATACAGGGTACAACACTGAAGCTTTCTTT.

This chain connects TRBV3-1 (or the pseudogene TRBV3-2) to TRBJ1-2; tentative D call: TRBD1 (5 bases). Germline values: CDR1 LGHDT, CDR2 YNNKEL (reference sequence). The CDR3 totals 13 residues. V dropped 3 bases and J dropped 0 bases, with 5 bases sitting between them. CDR3 DNA: TGTGCCAGCAGCCACAGGGCTAACTATGGCTACACCTTC. Translated, it gives CASSHRANYGYTF.

The chain recombines TRBV10-3 with TRBJ2-1; D is undetermined. This CDR3 is 12 amino acids long. Germline assignment: CDR1 ENHRY and CDR2 SYGVKD. V was cut by 10 bases and J by 9 bases, with 16 bases left in between. The chain's CDR3 is CATGSNEREQFF. In nucleotides, the CDR3 is TGTGCCACCGGAAGCAATGAGCGTGAGCAGTTCTTC.

The chain recombines TRBV12-2 with TRBJ2-7; TRBD1, the table's D call, lacks a check against the DNA. TRBV12-2 is annotated as a pseudogene. The CDR3 is 13 residues long. The CDR3 is CATRGTGRHEQYF. CDR3 sequence (DNA): TGTGCAACGCGCGGGACAGGGCGGCACGAGCAGTACTTC.

The rearrangement uses TRBV3-1 (or the pseudogene TRBV3-2) and TRBJ1-6; D is unclear. CDR1 and CDR2 from the germline V gene are LGHDT and YNNKEL (reference sequence). The CDR3 has 15 amino acids. With 3 bases removed from V and 7 bases from J, the gap between germline ends came to 13 bases. The CDR3 DNA follows: TGTGCCAGCAGCCAGTATCGAGGGAAGAATTCACCCCTCCACTTT. As protein: CASSQYRGKNSPLHF.

J is TRBJ2-2 and V is TRBV18, with 9 bases aligning to TRBD2. Germline V gene lookup returns CDR1 KGHSH and CDR2 LQKENI. This CDR3 spans 17 amino acids. V trimming: 0 bases; J trimming: 4 bases; junction bases outside the gene matches: 6. CDR3 nucleotide sequence: TGTGCCAGCTCACCACCTAGCGGGAGAAGGGGCACCGGGGAGCTGTTTTTT. Its translation is CASSPPSGRRGTGELFF.

This sequence joins TRBV25-1 and TRBJ2-7; 11 bases are a match to TRBD2. With V trimmed by 1 base and J by 4 bases, 3 bases remained unmatched. From germline, CDR1 is MGHDK and CDR2 SYGVNS. The CDR3 sequence is 15 residues long. CDR3 DNA: TGTGCCAGCAGTGAATCCGGGACTAGCGGATACGAGCAGTACTTC. It codes for CASSESGTSGYEQYF.

V and J are TRBV6-2 or TRBV6-3 and TRBJ1-5; no clear D. There are 15 residues in the CDR3. CDR1 MNHEY and CDR2 SVGEGT come from the germline V gene. Trimming took off 6 bases at V and 7 bases at J, with 19 bases between the two ends. CDR3 sequence reads: CASSPTQTGRQPQHF. The CDR3 coding sequence is TGTGCCAGCAGCCCTACGCAGACGGGGAGACAGCCCCAGCATTTT.

The chain joins TRBV5-1 to TRBJ1-5, with D unresolved. CDR1 is SGHRS, CDR2 YFSETQ, per germline. V was shortened by 0 bases and J by 4 bases, with 11 bases between the two germline ends. The CDR3 is 15 amino acids. CDR3 nucleotide sequence: TGCGCCAGCAGCTTGGGGGCCGCGGCGAATCAGCCCCAGCATTTT. It yields the protein CASSLGAAANQPQHF.